The rows below give T cell receptor beta chains drawn from one sample of a study of CD8+ T cells in alopecia areata. TCRdb keeps only in-frame clones here, not all; method: immunoSEQ multiplex PCR. The data contain 200,000 to 250,000 clones, about three fifths of them singletons. The sequenced sample was CD4+ T cells sorted from blood, obtained at week 0. Source of these receptors: a human donor with alopecia areata. CDR3s include the opening cysteine and the closing phenylalanine or tryptophan. The order of the fields is D gene, V gene, J gene, clone size, CDR3 DNA, CDR3 protein. The D gene is left open where the match is weak. Size tells how often a clone was seen (once, few, many) or the class of an expanded clone, and some rows leave it out.

d_call: NA
v_call: TRBV6-5
j_call: TRBJ2-3
clone_size: NA
cdr3_nt: TGTGCCACCAGACGTCAAATCTCTAGCACAGATACGCAGTATTTT
cdr3_aa: CATRRQISSTDTQYF

d_call: NA
v_call: TRBV4-1
j_call: TRBJ1-2
clone_size: NA
cdr3_nt: TGCGCCAGCAGCCCCGGCTGGGTGGACACCCATGGCTACACCTTC
cdr3_aa: CASSPGWVDTHGYTF

d_call: TRBD2
v_call: TRBV4-1
j_call: TRBJ2-3
clone_size: NA
cdr3_nt: TGCGCCAGCAGCTACTCCTGGGGGGGAAAGGATACGCAGTATTTT
cdr3_aa: CASSYSWGGKDTQYF

d_call: TRBD1
v_call: TRBV19
j_call: TRBJ1-1
clone_size: NA
cdr3_nt: TGTGCCAGTAGAGGACAGGAGAACACTGAAGCTTTCTTT
cdr3_aa: CASRGQENTEAFF

d_call: TRBD1
v_call: TRBV9
j_call: TRBJ1-6
clone_size: NA
cdr3_nt: TGTGCCAGCAGCCCTTGGGACAGGGTGAATTCACCCCTCCACTTT
cdr3_aa: CASSPWDRVNSPLHF

d_call: NA
v_call: TRBV19
j_call: TRBJ1-5
clone_size: many
cdr3_nt: TGTGCCAGTACCAAATGGGCCAGGGGTGCCAATCAGCCCCAGCATTTT
cdr3_aa: CASTKWARGANQPQHF

d_call: NA
v_call: TRBV29-1
j_call: TRBJ2-5
clone_size: NA
cdr3_nt: TGCAGCGTTGAACGGGGGTTACAAGAGACCCAGTACTTC
cdr3_aa: CSVERGLQETQYF

d_call: NA
v_call: TRBV2
j_call: TRBJ1-2
clone_size: once
cdr3_nt: TGTGCCAGCAGTGAAGCCGTGTTCTATGGCTACACCTTC
cdr3_aa: CASSEAVFYGYTF

d_call: NA
v_call: TRBV7-6
j_call: TRBJ1-1
clone_size: few
cdr3_nt: TGTGCCAGCAGCACCCGGGACGGGAACACTGAAGCTTTCTTT
cdr3_aa: CASSTRDGNTEAFF

d_call: NA
v_call: TRBV12-5
j_call: TRBJ2-3
clone_size: NA
cdr3_nt: TGTGCTAGTGGTTCCCTGGATGTGCCGCAGTATTTT
cdr3_aa: CASGSLDVPQYF

d_call: NA
v_call: TRBV9
j_call: TRBJ1-2
clone_size: NA
cdr3_nt: TGTGCCAGCAGCGTAGCTGTAGCTAACTATGGCTACACCTTC
cdr3_aa: CASSVAVANYGYTF

d_call: NA
v_call: TRBV4-1
j_call: TRBJ2-7
clone_size: NA
cdr3_nt: TGCGCCAGCAGCCAAGTTAAAGGGGGGATCCACGAGCAGTACTTC
cdr3_aa: CASSQVKGGIHEQYF

d_call: NA
v_call: TRBV2
j_call: TRBJ1-1
clone_size: NA
cdr3_nt: TGTGCCAGCAGCCGACCCCGAGGAGGTGAAGCTTTCTTT
cdr3_aa: CASSRPRGGEAFF

d_call: TRBD1
v_call: TRBV2
j_call: TRBJ1-2
clone_size: few
cdr3_nt: TGTGCCAGCAGTCGGGACAGGGAATTGTATGGCTACACCTTC
cdr3_aa: CASSRDRELYGYTF

d_call: TRBD2
v_call: TRBV7-3
j_call: TRBJ2-2
clone_size: NA
cdr3_nt: TGTGCCAGCAGCTTTTCTCCTAGCGGGAACACCGGGGAGCTGTTTTTT
cdr3_aa: CASSFSPSGNTGELFF

d_call: NA
v_call: TRBV29-1
j_call: TRBJ2-1
clone_size: NA
cdr3_nt: TGCAGCGCCGCTGTCCTAGGCGGACACAATGAGCAGTTCTTC
cdr3_aa: CSAAVLGGHNEQFF

d_call: NA
v_call: TRBV30
j_call: TRBJ1-4
clone_size: NA
cdr3_nt: TGTGCCTGGAGTGCCCCCGTGACAGCCCGCACGTATGAAAAACTGTTTTTT
cdr3_aa: CAWSAPVTARTYEKLFF

d_call: NA
v_call: TRBV5-1
j_call: TRBJ2-7
clone_size: NA
cdr3_nt: TGCGCCAGCAGCTTGGTGTCAGTTCGGTCCGAGCAGTACTTC
cdr3_aa: CASSLVSVRSEQYF

d_call: TRBD1
v_call: TRBV2
j_call: TRBJ2-1
clone_size: NA
cdr3_nt: TGTGCCAGCAGTCGAGACAGGGGGGATTACAATGAGCAGTTCTTC
cdr3_aa: CASSRDRGDYNEQFF

d_call: NA
v_call: TRBV7-2
j_call: TRBJ1-6
clone_size: NA
cdr3_nt: TGTGCCAGCAGCTTAGAATTTGGGGGTAATTCACCCCTCCACTTT
cdr3_aa: CASSLEFGGNSPLHF

d_call: NA
v_call: TRBV29-1
j_call: TRBJ2-3
clone_size: few
cdr3_nt: TGCAGCGTTGAAGATTCGACGCAGTATTTT
cdr3_aa: CSVEDSTQYF

d_call: TRBD1
v_call: TRBV9
j_call: TRBJ2-1
clone_size: NA
cdr3_nt: TGTGCCAGCAGCGTAGAGGGACAGGGTACCTACAATGAGCAGTTCTTC
cdr3_aa: CASSVEGQGTYNEQFF

d_call: NA
v_call: TRBV15
j_call: TRBJ1-5
clone_size: NA
cdr3_nt: TGTGCCACCAGCAGACAACCCCAACTAATCCAGCCCCAGCATTTT
cdr3_aa: CATSRQPQLIQPQHF

d_call: TRBD1
v_call: TRBV6-5
j_call: TRBJ2-7
clone_size: NA
cdr3_nt: TGTGCCAGCAGTTACTCCAGGGGGTCCTACGAGCAGTACTTC
cdr3_aa: CASSYSRGSYEQYF

d_call: NA
v_call: TRBV15
j_call: TRBJ2-1
clone_size: once
cdr3_nt: TGTGCCACCAGCAGAGCTGGCCTTTCCTACAATGAGCAGTTCTTC
cdr3_aa: CATSRAGLSYNEQFF

d_call: NA
v_call: TRBV30
j_call: TRBJ1-1
clone_size: NA
cdr3_nt: TGTGCCTGGAGACTACCCGGAGCTGCTTTCTTT
cdr3_aa: CAWRLPGAAFF

d_call: NA
v_call: TRBV2
j_call: TRBJ2-7
clone_size: NA
cdr3_nt: TGTGCCAGCAGTGAAGGTAAACGTAGGGGCTACGAGCAGTACTTC
cdr3_aa: CASSEGKRRGYEQYF

d_call: NA
v_call: TRBV6-5
j_call: TRBJ1-6
clone_size: NA
cdr3_nt: TGTGCCAGCAGTTATTATGAGGGTGGACGGTCACCCCTCCACTTT
cdr3_aa: CASSYYEGGRSPLHF

d_call: NA
v_call: TRBV4-2
j_call: TRBJ2-3
clone_size: NA
cdr3_nt: TGTGCCAGCAGCCCAGCCGGAGATACGCAGTATTTT
cdr3_aa: CASSPAGDTQYF

d_call: TRBD2
v_call: TRBV5-1
j_call: TRBJ2-7
clone_size: NA
cdr3_nt: TGCGCCAGCAGACCCGAGACTAGCGCCGTCGGGCAGTACTTC
cdr3_aa: CASRPETSAVGQYF

d_call: NA
v_call: TRBV20-1
j_call: TRBJ2-1
clone_size: NA
cdr3_nt: TGCAGTGCTGGACTGAATGAGCAGTTCTTC
cdr3_aa: CSAGLNEQFF

d_call: TRBD2
v_call: TRBV6-1
j_call: TRBJ2-1
clone_size: NA
cdr3_nt: TGTGCCACCAGGGGGAGCGGGGGGGCCTATGAGCAGTTCTTC
cdr3_aa: CATRGSGGAYEQFF

d_call: NA
v_call: TRBV18
j_call: TRBJ2-5
clone_size: NA
cdr3_nt: TGTGCCAGCTCCCCCGCCGTCCAAGAGACCCAGTACTTC
cdr3_aa: CASSPAVQETQYF

d_call: NA
v_call: TRBV7-9
j_call: TRBJ2-6
clone_size: NA
cdr3_nt: TGTGCCAGCAGCCCTATGGTGGGGGGCGCGGCTGGGGCCAACGTCCTGACTTTC
cdr3_aa: CASSPMVGGAAGANVLTF

d_call: NA
v_call: TRBV30
j_call: TRBJ2-3
clone_size: once
cdr3_nt: TGTGCCTGCCAAGCGCGGGATGAGGGTACGCAGTATTTT
cdr3_aa: CACQARDEGTQYF

d_call: NA
v_call: TRBV2
j_call: TRBJ1-1
clone_size: few
cdr3_nt: TGTGCCAGCAGTGTTCGGGTCCGGACTGAAGCTTTCTTT
cdr3_aa: CASSVRVRTEAFF

d_call: TRBD1
v_call: TRBV5-6
j_call: TRBJ1-2
clone_size: few
cdr3_nt: TGTGCCAGCAGCTCCCCGGCGCAGGGGGCGAGTGGCTACACCTTC
cdr3_aa: CASSSPAQGASGYTF

d_call: NA
v_call: TRBV30
j_call: TRBJ2-7
clone_size: NA
cdr3_nt: TGTGCCTGGAATGGGGATGCCTACGAGCAGTACTTC
cdr3_aa: CAWNGDAYEQYF

d_call: NA
v_call: TRBV15
j_call: TRBJ1-6
clone_size: NA
cdr3_nt: TGTGCCACCAGCAGAGATGAGGGTACACCCCTCCACTTT
cdr3_aa: CATSRDEGTPLHF

d_call: TRBD1
v_call: TRBV23-1
j_call: TRBJ2-7
clone_size: few
cdr3_nt: TGCGCCAGCAGTCAACGGGCCAGGGGGCCCCGTTACGAGCAGTACTTC
cdr3_aa: CASSQRARGPRYEQYF

d_call: NA
v_call: TRBV7-9
j_call: TRBJ1-1
clone_size: NA
cdr3_nt: TGTGCCAGCAGCTTAGCGGCAGGGGCGAACACTGAAGCTTTCTTT
cdr3_aa: CASSLAAGANTEAFF

d_call: NA
v_call: TRBV29-1
j_call: TRBJ2-7
clone_size: few
cdr3_nt: TGCAGCGTACCCAATTACGAGCAGTACTTC
cdr3_aa: CSVPNYEQYF

d_call: NA
v_call: TRBV6-5
j_call: TRBJ2-2
clone_size: NA
cdr3_nt: TGTGCCAGCACCCCCCGAGGGTCCGGCGGGGAGCTGTTTTTT
cdr3_aa: CASTPRGSGGELFF

d_call: TRBD1
v_call: TRBV4-1
j_call: TRBJ2-3
clone_size: NA
cdr3_nt: TGCGCCAGCAGCTCACAGGGGTATACGCAGTATTTT
cdr3_aa: CASSSQGYTQYF

d_call: NA
v_call: TRBV5-1
j_call: TRBJ2-3
clone_size: NA
cdr3_nt: TGCGCCAGCAGCTTGGAAGGCCCGGGTCAGGGGCAGTATTTT
cdr3_aa: CASSLEGPGQGQYF

d_call: TRBD1
v_call: TRBV27
j_call: TRBJ2-7
clone_size: few
cdr3_nt: TGTGCCAGCAGTCTACAGGGGGCGGCGTACGAGCAGTACTTC
cdr3_aa: CASSLQGAAYEQYF

d_call: TRBD1
v_call: TRBV27
j_call: TRBJ2-7
clone_size: NA
cdr3_nt: TGTGCCAGCAGTGTGGACAGGCCAACCTACGAGCAGTACTTC
cdr3_aa: CASSVDRPTYEQYF

d_call: NA
v_call: TRBV5-1
j_call: TRBJ2-1
clone_size: NA
cdr3_nt: TGCGCCAGCAGCTCGCAAGGAGATTCCTACAATGAGCAGTTCTTC
cdr3_aa: CASSSQGDSYNEQFF

d_call: TRBD1
v_call: TRBV5-1
j_call: TRBJ2-3
clone_size: few
cdr3_nt: TGCGCCAGCAGCCGCCCGGACAGGGGAAGCACAGATACGCAGTATTTT
cdr3_aa: CASSRPDRGSTDTQYF